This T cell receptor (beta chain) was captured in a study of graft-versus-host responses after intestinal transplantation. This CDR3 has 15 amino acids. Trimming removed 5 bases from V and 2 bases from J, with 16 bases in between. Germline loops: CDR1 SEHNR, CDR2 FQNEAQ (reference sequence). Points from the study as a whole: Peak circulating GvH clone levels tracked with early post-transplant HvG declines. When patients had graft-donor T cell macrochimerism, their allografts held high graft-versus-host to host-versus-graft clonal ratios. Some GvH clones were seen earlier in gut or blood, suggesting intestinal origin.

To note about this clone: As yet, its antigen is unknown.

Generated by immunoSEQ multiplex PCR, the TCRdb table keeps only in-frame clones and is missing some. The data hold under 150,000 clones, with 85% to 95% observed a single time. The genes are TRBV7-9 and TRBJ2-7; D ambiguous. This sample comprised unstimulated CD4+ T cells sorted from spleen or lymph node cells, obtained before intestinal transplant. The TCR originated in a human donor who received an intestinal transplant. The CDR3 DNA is TGTGCCAGCAGCCCCAAGACGGTAACCCCCTACGAGCAGTACTTC. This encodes CASSPKTVTPYEQYF.